Each of the 8 T cell receptor beta chains below was sequenced from the same sample in a study of response to subunit inactivated influenza vaccine (dated by TCRdb to 2017 to 2018). Libraries were built with RT-PCR. Instrument on record: Illumina HiSeq 2500. Through fastp at Q25 and MiXCR, TCRdb rebuilt clones from the public reads, retaining in-frame beta chains. Rows matching on CDR3 protein sequence are summarized as one entry with the most common DNA and genes. This sample holds approximately 500,000 distinct CDR3 sequences; approximately 14% were observed only once. The biggest ten clones account for 11% of the sample. The specimen was PBMCs from blood, collected less than 13 days after vaccination. Every receptor here comes from a man aged 50 to 60 who received an inactivated influenza vaccine. Donor details come from another sample of the same person, matched by shared clones.

This clonotype was counted a few times. The chain links TRBV7-2 to TRBJ2-1; 12 bases map to TRBD2. In germline, CDR1 is SGHTA, CDR2 FQGNSA. V lost 5 bases to trimming and J lost 3 bases; unmatched junction nucleotides: 8. The CDR3 runs 17 residues. The CDR3 spells CASSPRLAGANYNEQFF. Here the CDR3 DNA reads TGTGCCAGCAGCCCGAGACTAGCGGGAGCTAACTACAATGAGCAGTTCTTC.

V is TRBV3-1 and J is TRBJ2-1; D unclear. Deletions cut 3 bases from V and 7 bases from J, with 10 bases between. CDR3 length: 13 amino acids. CDR1 is LGHDT, CDR2 YNNKEL, per germline (reference sequence). This CDR3 reads CASSHLASNEQFF. The CDR3 nucleotides read TGTGCCAGCAGCCATCTGGCCTCTAATGAGCAGTTCTTC.

The chain employs TRBV7-6 and TRBJ2-1, with a weak D call TRBD2 (5 bases). CDR1 SGHVS and CDR2 FNYEAQ come from the germline V gene. The CDR3 totals 17 residues. V dropped 0 bases and J dropped 2 bases, with 14 bases sitting between them. The CDR3 DNA follows: TGTGCCAGCAGCTTAGCTTTGGGAGCGATTCCCTACAATGAGCAGTTCTTC. Translated, it gives CASSLALGAIPYNEQFF.

A word on this clonotype: One junction end does not reproduce the germline sequence, and a read error may be involved. The chain employs TRBV7-2 and TRBJ2-1; the match to TRBD2 covers 10 bases. This CDR3 comprises 16 residues. Per the germline V gene, CDR1 is SGHTA and CDR2 is FQGNSA. CDR3 nucleotides: TGTGCCAGCAGATTAGCGGGAGGCGGCCCCTACAATGAGCAGTTCTTC. As protein: CASRLAGGGPYNEQFF.

The J gene is TRBJ2-7, the V gene TRBV6-5; D might be TRBD1 (5 bases). V was shortened by 0 bases and J by 0 bases, with 12 bases between the two germline ends. Germline loops: CDR1 MNHEY, CDR2 SVGAGI. CDR3 size: 16 residues. This CDR3 reads CASSYSVQDSSYEQYF. The CDR3, as DNA: TGTGCCAGCAGTTACTCGGTACAGGATAGCTCCTACGAGCAGTACTTC.

This clonotype was detected a few times. CDR3 region: CASSQDWASGYNEQFF. The CDR3 DNA is TGCGCCAGCAGCCAAGATTGGGCTAGCGGCTACAATGAGCAGTTCTTC. J is TRBJ2-1 and V is TRBV4-3, with 7 nucleotides matching TRBD2. The CDR3 is 16 residues long. The ends lost 0 bases at V and 3 bases at J; junction bases unmatched: 5. CDR1 is LGHNA, CDR2 YSLEER, per germline.

The V call is TRBV12-3 or TRBV12-4, the J call TRBJ2-7, with 7 positions matching TRBD2. V trimming: 3 bases; J trimming: 3 bases; junction bases outside the gene matches: 11. The CDR3 is made up of 16 amino acids. CDR3 residues: CASSFIFTGGGYEQYF. CDR3 sequence (DNA): TGTGCCAGCAGTTTTATCTTTACGGGCGGGGGCTACGAGCAGTACTTC.

A few counts support this clonotype. V and J are TRBV20-1 and TRBJ2-7; 9 bases agree with TRBD1. This CDR3 spans 14 amino acids. Germline V lookup: CDR1 DFQATT, CDR2 SNEGSKA (reference sequence). V was clipped by 6 bases and J by 0 bases; unmatched bases: 6. The CDR3 loop is CSAVGQGSSYEQYF. CDR3 nucleotide sequence: TGCAGTGCAGTGGGACAGGGAAGCTCCTACGAGCAGTACTTC.